This T cell receptor (beta chain) emerged from a study of T cell responses to AZD1222 COVID-19 vaccine. Study-wide points: Mostly white British, mostly female donors; authors suggested clonal diversity may be underestimated. Compared with day 0, the breadth and depth of the Spike-specific TCR repertoire rose significantly after two doses of AZD1222. Baseline seropositivity characterized only six or seven AZD1222 recipients.

From germline, CDR1 is LGHDT and CDR2 YNNKEL (reference sequence). This CDR3 has 13 amino acids. Sequencing was performed with immunoSEQ multiplex PCR; in TCRdb, only in-frame clones are kept and a portion is missing. Of hundreds of thousands of clones listed, about 94% are singletons. As to this clone: Its matching antigen is unknown.

The chain recombines TRBV3-1 (or the pseudogene TRBV3-2) with TRBJ2-1, with 13 bases fitting TRBD2. The sample here was peripheral blood, taken 28 days after the second AZD1222 dose. The sequence was obtained from an adult who received the AZD1222 COVID-19 vaccine. Written as DNA, the CDR3 is TGTCTAGAGGGGACTAGCGGGATCGGGGTGCAGTTCTTC. Amino acid sequence: CLEGTSGIGVQFF.